What follows are 28 T cell receptor beta chains derived from one specimen sequenced in a study of blood T cell repertoires in COVID-19. Repertoires were generated with immunoSEQ multiplex PCR, while TCRdb's copy carries only in-frame clones and drops some. The sample lists roughly 190,000 clones, 70% to 90% occurring once. Sequencing used peripheral blood. These receptors were collected from a man aged 30 to 39 with acute or convalescent COVID-19.

The chain carries TRBV19 and TRBJ2-7; TRBD1 aligns across 7 bases. The CDR3 loop spans 19 amino acids. CDR1 is LNHDA and CDR2 is SQIVND in the germline V gene (reference sequence). Losses at the gene ends were 3 bases for V and 2 bases for J; bases not matched to a gene: 19. CDR3 bases: TGTGCCAGTAGTATGAGGGGTCTTCAAGGACAGGTCGTACCCTACGAGCAGTACTTC. It encodes CASSMRGLQGQVVPYEQYF.

The CDR3 nucleotides read TGTGCCAGTAGTATAGGACTAGCGGGGGACGATACGCAGTATTTT. Its translation is CASSIGLAGDDTQYF. The chain recombines TRBV19 with TRBJ2-3; 12 bases agree with TRBD2. From germline, CDR1 is LNHDA and CDR2 SQIVND (reference sequence). The V and J ends lost 1 base and 6 bases, in that order; junction bases with no gene match: 2. This CDR3 is built from 15 residues.

J is TRBJ1-2 and V is TRBV7-8; 8 bases align to TRBD1. Germline V gene sequence: CDR1 SGHVS, CDR2 FQNEAQ. V shed 2 bases, J shed 8 bases, and the junction held 7 bases outside the gene matches. This CDR3 is built from 14 residues. In DNA form, the CDR3 reads TGTGCCAGCAGCTTAAGGACAGGGCTCTCAGGCTACACCTTC. It is translated as CASSLRTGLSGYTF.

This chain uses TRBV4-1 with TRBJ2-7; D may be TRBD2 (5 bases). The CDR3 length is 14 residues. Trimming took 4 bases from V and 2 from J, leaving 12 bases between them. CDR1 is MGHRA, CDR2 YSYEKL, per germline. The CDR3 loop reads CASSLGEGPYEQYF. The CDR3 nucleotides read TGCGCCAGCAGCCTTGGCGAGGGCCCCTACGAGCAGTACTTC.

V is TRBV7-9 and J is TRBJ2-4; 11 nucleotides line up with TRBD1. The CDR3 has 19 residues. J was trimmed by 0 bases and V by 0 bases; bases with no gene match: 7. Germline CDR1 reads SEHNR; CDR2 reads FQNEAQ (reference sequence). CDR3 sequence reads: CASSLALWTGGAAKNIQYF. DNA for the CDR3: TGTGCCAGCAGCTTAGCACTTTGGACAGGGGGCGCAGCCAAAAACATTCAGTACTTC.

CDR3 DNA sequence: TGTGCCAGCACCTACCTAGCGGGAGGAAGCTACGAGCAGTTCTTC. This encodes CASTYLAGGSYEQFF. V and J are TRBV27 and TRBJ2-1; 11 nucleotides match TRBD2. With V trimmed by 7 bases and J by 10 bases, 12 bases remained unmatched. There are 15 residues in the CDR3. Germline V gene lookup returns CDR1 MNHEY and CDR2 SMNVEV (reference sequence).

V is TRBV3-1 (or the pseudogene TRBV3-2) and J is TRBJ1-2, with 10 bases fitting TRBD1. Per germline, CDR1 LGHDT and CDR2 YNNKEL (reference sequence). CDR3 length equals 18 residues. The V segment lost 6 bases and the J segment 4 bases; nucleotides outside the gene matches: 17. CDR3 region: CASRNEWDRGSRSYGYTF. CDR3 in DNA: TGTGCCAGCAGAAACGAGTGGGACAGGGGATCCCGTAGCTATGGCTACACCTTC.

This clone has just a few counts. V gene TRBV7-3 combines with J gene TRBJ1-1, with unresolved D. This CDR3 contains 14 residues. Germline V gives CDR1 SGHTA, CDR2 FQGTGA. Trimming took off 5 bases at V and 1 base at J, with 11 bases between the two ends. CDR3 residues: CASSASAGNTEAFF. DNA for the CDR3: TGTGCCAGCAGCGCTTCAGCGGGGAACACTGAAGCTTTCTTT.

The rearrangement links TRBV28 to TRBJ1-5, with 9 bases aligning to TRBD1. CDR3 size: 16 residues. With V trimmed by 5 bases and J by 1 base, 6 bases remained unmatched. Looked up from germline, CDR1 is MDHEN and CDR2 is SYDVKM. CDR3 in DNA: TGTGCCAGCAGTCCCTCGGGACAGGGCAGCAATCAGCCCCAGCATTTT. It specifies CASSPSGQGSNQPQHF.

The gene calls are TRBV6-5 and TRBJ1-6; D remains unclear. The CDR3 totals 14 residues. V lost 6 bases, J lost 8 bases, and 14 bases lay in between. Germline assignment: CDR1 MNHEY and CDR2 SVGAGI. The CDR3 is CASSIDGLYSPLHF. The CDR3 region has the DNA TGTGCCAGCAGCATAGACGGACTCTATTCACCCCTCCACTTT.

The rearrangement links TRBV5-6 to TRBJ2-5, with 8 bases matching TRBD2. The CDR3 extends over 14 amino acids. Germline V CDR1 and CDR2: SGHDT, YYEEEE. V lost 2 bases to trimming and J lost 5 bases; unmatched junction nucleotides: 5. The chain's CDR3 is CASSFTGGPETQYF. In DNA form, the CDR3 reads TGTGCCAGCAGCTTTACGGGAGGGCCGGAGACCCAGTACTTC. Full variable domain (missing parts from reference TRBV5-6 and TRBJ2-5): DAGVTQSPTHLIKTRGQQVTLRCSPKSGHDTVSWYQQALGQGPQFIFQYYEEEERQRGNFPDRFSGHQFPNYSSELNVNALLLGDSALYLCASSFTGGPETQYFGPGTRLLVL.

The CDR3 loop is CSARVGREQFF. The CDR3, as DNA: TGCAGTGCTAGGGTTGGGCGCGAGCAGTTCTTC. The chain joins TRBV20-1 to TRBJ2-1; D is unresolved. V was clipped by 3 bases and J by 10 bases, with 10 bases between them. Germline CDR1 reads DFQATT; CDR2 reads SNEGSKA (reference sequence). This CDR3 contains 11 residues.

The chain uses TRBV3-1 (or the pseudogene TRBV3-2) and TRBJ1-2; 8 bases match TRBD1. Germline V lookup: CDR1 LGHDT, CDR2 YNNKEL (reference sequence). The CDR3 length is 15 residues. Trimming took 4 bases from V and 8 from J; bases not matched to a gene: 12. CDR3 region: CASSRTSPGGLGYTF. DNA for the CDR3: TGTGCCAGCAGCCGCACATCTCCAGGGGGCCTAGGCTACACCTTC.

Only one count was recorded for this clone. The chain combines TRBV7-2 with TRBJ2-5; D perhaps matches TRBD1 (5 bases). Germline CDR1 and CDR2: SGHTA and FQGNSA. The ends were cut back, 1 base at V and 7 bases at J, with 7 bases in the middle. This CDR3 region has 12 residues. CDR3 nucleotides: TGTGCCAGCAGCTTAGTTACAGGGACCCAGTACTTC. This translates into CASSLVTGTQYF.

The chain combines TRBV6-1 with TRBJ1-2, with D possibly matching TRBD1 (5 bases). The germline V gene has CDR1 MNHNS and CDR2 SASEGT. The CDR3 is 15 amino acids. The ends were cut back, 5 bases at V and 5 bases at J, with 18 bases in the middle. The CDR3 reads CASSPLGQAQYGYTF. CDR3 DNA sequence: TGTGCCAGCAGTCCCCTGGGGCAGGCGCAGTATGGCTACACCTTC.

V gene TRBV18 combines with J gene TRBJ2-7, with D maybe TRBD2 (6 bases). This CDR3 has 15 residues. Trimming pared 1 base from V and 1 base from J, leaving 11 bases between. Per germline, CDR1 KGHSH and CDR2 LQKENI. CDR3 nucleotide sequence: TGTGCCAGCTCACCACGTAAGGGGACTTCCTACGAGCAGTACTTC. It codes for CASSPRKGTSYEQYF.

This clone was seen a single time. V gene TRBV5-4 combines with J gene TRBJ1-1, with D perhaps matching TRBD1 (5 bases). This CDR3 spans 12 amino acids. Germline-derived CDR1 and CDR2 are SGHNT and YYREEE (reference sequence). Trimming took 3 bases from V and 4 from J, leaving 7 bases between them. The chain's CDR3 is CASSYDSTEAFF. CDR3 coding DNA: TGTGCCAGCAGCTATGACAGCACTGAAGCTTTCTTT.

The chain joins TRBV30 to TRBJ2-3; D is possibly TRBD2 (5 bases). V dropped 0 bases and J dropped 4 bases, with 5 bases sitting between them. The germline CDR1 and CDR2 sequences are GTSNPN and SVGIG (reference sequence). The CDR3 has 12 residues. The CDR3 is CAWSVGADTQYF. The CDR3 DNA sequence: TGTGCCTGGAGTGTCGGGGCAGATACGCAGTATTTT.

V usage is TRBV5-1 and J usage is TRBJ2-1; D not resolved. Germline CDR1 is SGHRS and CDR2 is YFSETQ. The CDR3 extends over 16 amino acids. The ends were cut back, 0 bases at V and 2 bases at J, with 12 bases in the middle. Here the CDR3 reads CASSLVARRAYNEQFF. The DNA for the CDR3 is TGCGCCAGCAGCTTGGTAGCTAGACGTGCCTACAATGAGCAGTTCTTC. The variable domain in full, with the rest retrieved from reference TRBV5-1 and TRBJ2-1, is KAGVTQTPRYLIKTRGQQVTLSCSPISGHRSVSWYQQTPGQGLQFLFEYFSETQRNKGNFPGRFSGRQFSNSRSEMNVSTLELGDSALYLCASSLVARRAYNEQFFGPGTRLTVL.

About this clone itself: Its ends do not fully match the called genes, so a read error is possible. Here the CDR3 reads CASTLSPNGNSPLHF. The CDR3 DNA reads TGTGCCAGCACCTTGAGTCCGAACGGTAATTCACCCCTCCACTTT. The chain uses TRBV5-6 and TRBJ1-6, with D hard to call. Germline V gene data show CDR1 as SGHDT and CDR2 as YYEEEE. This CDR3 contains 15 residues.

V gene TRBV9 combines with J gene TRBJ2-2, with 7 bases aligning to TRBD1. Losses at the gene ends were 6 bases for V and 4 bases for J; bases not matched to a gene: 6. There are 14 residues in the CDR3. Germline V lookup: CDR1 SGDLS, CDR2 YYNGEE. The CDR3 region has the DNA TGTGCCAGCAACAGGGGTCGAAGCACCGGGGAGCTGTTTTTT. This gives the protein CASNRGRSTGELFF.

V and J are TRBV7-2 and TRBJ2-2; 16 bases line up with TRBD2. Trimming removed 6 bases from V and 4 bases from J; junction bases left unmatched: 8. Germline lookup yields CDR1 SGHTA and CDR2 FQGNSA. The CDR3 length is 18 residues. The CDR3 DNA reads TGTGCCAGCAGAACGGGACTAGCGGGGGGGCCTGGCACCGGGGAGCTGTTTTTT. Its translation is CASRTGLAGGPGTGELFF.

This clone was seen just once. In DNA, the CDR3 is TGTGCCAGCAGTCGCGGCGTGTATCAGCCCCAGCATTTT. Encoded protein: CASSRGVYQPQHF. The gene calls are TRBV9 and TRBJ1-5, with D unclear. CDR3 size: 13 residues. Trimming stripped 5 bases from V and 5 bases from J, with 11 bases between. CDR1 is SGDLS, CDR2 YYNGEE, per germline. Supplemented by reference TRBV9 and TRBJ1-5, the full variable domain reads DSGVTQTPKHLITATGQRVTLRCSPRSGDLSVYWYQQSLDQGLQFLIQYYNGEERAKGNILERFSAQQFPDLHSELNLSSLELGDSALYFCASSRGVYQPQHFGDGTRLSIL.

In DNA, the CDR3 is TGTGCCAGCAGTCAAAACCGGGATACGCAGTATTTT. Protein sequence: CASSQNRDTQYF. This chain uses TRBV12-3 or TRBV12-4 with TRBJ2-3; D remains ambiguous. V gave up 5 bases and J gave up 6 bases, with 9 bases separating them. The CDR3 contains 12 residues.

The V call is TRBV14, the J call TRBJ1-2; 7 nucleotides match TRBD1. V was clipped by 4 bases and J by 8 bases; unmatched bases: 10. Germline V gene sequence: CDR1 SGHDN, CDR2 FVKESK. The CDR3 consists of 14 residues. The CDR3 protein is CASSRLQGGEGYTF. CDR3 nucleotide sequence: TGTGCCAGCAGCCGCCTCCAAGGGGGCGAAGGCTACACCTTC. Full variable domain (remainder filled in from reference TRBV14 and TRBJ1-2): EAGVTQFPSHSVIEKGQTVTLRCDPISGHDNLYWYRRVMGKEIKFLLHFVKESKQDESGMPNNRFLAERTGGTYSTLKVQPAELEDSGVYFCASSRLQGGEGYTFGSGTRLTVV.

This chain links TRBV19 with TRBJ2-7; 7 bases are shared with TRBD1. With V trimmed by 1 base and J by 7 bases, 10 bases remained unmatched. The CDR3 is 15 residues long. Germline CDR1 LNHDA, CDR2 SQIVND (reference sequence). CDR3 nucleotide sequence: TGTGCCAGTAGTATAGTGACAGGGACGTTGGGAGAGCAGTACTTC. Residues: CASSIVTGTLGEQYF.

The rearrangement links TRBV21-1 to TRBJ1-2; the DNA was not compared with TRBD1, the D call given in the table. TRBV21-1 is labeled a pseudogene. This CDR3 comprises 13 residues. The CDR3 sequence is CASSLRTGCGYTF. CDR3 DNA sequence: TGTGCCAGCAGCCTGCGGACAGGCTGTGGCTACACCTTC.

This clone has just one count. The chain combines TRBV10-1 with TRBJ2-1; 9 bases are shared with TRBD1. The germline CDR1 and CDR2 sequences are WNHNN and SYGVQD (reference sequence). This CDR3 is built from 13 residues. Losses at the gene ends were 6 bases for V and 9 bases for J; bases not matched to a gene: 6. The CDR3 loop is CASSRTGEGEQFF. The CDR3 nucleotides read TGCGCCAGCAGCCGGACAGGGGAGGGTGAGCAGTTCTTC.